A selection of T cell receptor beta chains follows, all from one sample in a study of T cells after yellow fever vaccination. TCRdb re-called the 5' RACE reads through MiXCR, storing one row per CDR3 protein. Of over 200,000 distinct CDR3 sequences listed, 6.7% are singletons. The specimen comprised CD4+ T cells sorted from PBMCs, sampled on the day of the yellow fever booster vaccination. These receptors originate from a man in his thirties or forties who received the YFV17D yellow fever vaccine. CDR3s include the opening cysteine and the closing phenylalanine or tryptophan. The order of the fields is V gene, J gene, D gene, clone size, CDR3 DNA, CDR3 protein. The D gene is left open where the match is weak. Size values are once, few and many counts, or a class for expanded clones, and some rows have none.

TRBV27	TRBJ1-5	.	few	TGTGCCAGCAGTCCCAGCCTCGCAGGCCGTCAGCCCCAGCATTTT	CASSPSLAGRQPQHF
TRBV18	TRBJ2-1	TRBD2	few	TGTGCCAGCTCACCACCCCAGGGAGGGGACTCCTACAATGAGCAGTTCTTC	CASSPPQGGDSYNEQFF
TRBV28	TRBJ2-7	.	.	TGTGCCACCCTCTCTCGCCCCTACGAGCAGTACTTC	CATLSRPYEQYF
TRBV11-2	TRBJ2-5	TRBD1	.	TGTGCCAGCAGCTTAGACCCGCCGACAGGGATTAGAGAGACCCAGTACTTC	CASSLDPPTGIRETQYF
TRBV20-1	TRBJ2-1	.	many	TGCAGTGGGAAGTGGGGGAGCTCCTACAATGAGCAGTTCTTC	CSGKWGSSYNEQFF
TRBV7-2	TRBJ2-1	.	many	TGTGCCAGCAGCACTACAGGGTCAGGCTACAATGAGCAGTTCTTC	CASSTTGSGYNEQFF
TRBV5-1	TRBJ2-5	.	many	TGCGCCAGCAGCATACGACCCGAGACGGAGACCCAGTACTTC	CASSIRPETETQYF
TRBV20-1	TRBJ2-5	.	many	TGCAGTGCTAGAATACCGGGGTTCCAAGAGACCCAGTACTTC	CSARIPGFQETQYF
TRBV19	TRBJ1-5	TRBD1	.	TGTGCCAGTAGTAAACCTTCGACAGGGGCCTATAATCAGCCCCAGCATTTT	CASSKPSTGAYNQPQHF
TRBV20-1	TRBJ2-7	TRBD1	.	TGCTGTGCTAGAAATTCCGGACAGGTGGACTCCTACGAGCAGTACTTC	CCARNSGQVDSYEQYF
TRBV12-3/TRBV12-4	TRBJ2-5	TRBD1	few	TGTGCCAGCAGTCCGACAGGGGGGAGAGAGACCCAGTACTTC	CASSPTGGRETQYF
TRBV7-9	TRBJ2-5	TRBD2	few	TGTGCCAGCAGCCCACGACTAGCGGGAGATGAGAAGGAGACCCAGTACTTC	CASSPRLAGDEKETQYF
TRBV5-1	TRBJ2-2	.	few	TGCGCCAGCAGCTTGGGGGAAGTCAACACCGGGGAGCTGTTTTTT	CASSLGEVNTGELFF
TRBV28	TRBJ2-6	.	many	TGTGCCAGCAGTTTAGGTGGCAGGGTCTACGTCCTGACTTTC	CASSLGGRVYVLTF
TRBV11-2	TRBJ2-3	.	many	TGTGCCAGCACGGGTGCGATGTGGGGCACAGATACGCAGTATTTT	CASTGAMWGTDTQYF
TRBV7-9	TRBJ2-5	TRBD2	.	TGTGCCAGCAGCGACTTACTAGCGGGGGCTCAAGAGACCCAGTACTTC	CASSDLLAGAQETQYF
TRBV20-1	TRBJ1-4	.	.	TGCAGTGCTAAGGCAGGGAAGCGTGAAAAACTGTTTTTT	CSAKAGKREKLFF
TRBV27	TRBJ2-7	.	many	TGTGCCAGCCGGATTTCCGGGGGCTTGGGGGAGCAGTACTTC	CASRISGGLGEQYF
TRBV7-8	TRBJ1-5	.	few	TGTGCCAGCAGCTCCCGTTGGGCAAGGCAGCCCCAGCATTTT	CASSSRWARQPQHF
TRBV11-1	TRBJ2-3	.	.	TGTGCCAGCAGTCACAGACCCGTGGTTTGGGGCAGCACAGATACGCAGTATTTT	CASSHRPVVWGSTDTQYF
TRBV4-2	TRBJ2-3	TRBD2	many	TGTGCCAGCAGCGCGGGACTAGACACAGATACGCAGTATTTT	CASSAGLDTDTQYF
TRBV20-1	TRBJ2-2	.	.	TGCAGTGCTCAAGGGACCACCGGGGAGCTGTTTTTT	CSAQGTTGELFF
TRBV3-1	TRBJ2-3	TRBD1	.	TGTGCCAGCAGAACAGGGGGCGTAGATACGCAGTATTTT	CASRTGGVDTQYF
TRBV15	TRBJ2-7	.	.	TGTGCCACCAGCAGAGATATCAGCGGTTTCTACGAGCAGTACTTC	CATSRDISGFYEQYF
TRBV4-3	TRBJ2-7	.	many	TGCGCCAGCAGCCACCAACTAGGTTACGAGCAGTACTTC	CASSHQLGYEQYF
TRBV12-3/TRBV12-4	TRBJ1-3	.	.	TGTGCCAGCAGGCTTAGGGCGGCGGGAAACACCATATATTTT	CASRLRAAGNTIYF
TRBV6-2/TRBV6-3	TRBJ2-2	.	.	TGTGCCAGCAGTTACGCGGGGAAACGGGCCGGGGAGCTGTTTTTT	CASSYAGKRAGELFF
TRBV30	TRBJ2-1	.	few	TGTGCCTGGAAATCAGGATACGGGTCCAGATCCTACAATGAGCAGTTCTTC	CAWKSGYGSRSYNEQFF
TRBV20-1	TRBJ2-3	TRBD2	.	TGCAGTGCAACTCCCCCAACTAGCGGGAGCTTAGATACGCAGTATTTT	CSATPPTSGSLDTQYF
TRBV24-1	TRBJ2-5	.	.	TGTGCCACCAGTGACCCGCCTTCGCGGACCCAGTACTTC	CATSDPPSRTQYF
TRBV7-9	TRBJ2-3	.	.	TGTGCCAGCAGCTTTACTGGGCACCCGGCGAGAGAAGATACGCAGTATTTT	CASSFTGHPAREDTQYF
TRBV29-1	TRBJ1-5	.	many	TGCAGCGTTGAGAAAAGCAAGGTCAATCAGCCCCAGCATTTT	CSVEKSKVNQPQHF
TRBV3-1	TRBJ2-3	.	many	TGTGCCAGCAGCCAATCAGGATATACGCAGTATTTT	CASSQSGYTQYF
TRBV5-4	TRBJ1-2	TRBD1	few	TGTGCCAGCAGCTCGGAAACGACAGGGGTGGATGGCTACACCTTC	CASSSETTGVDGYTF
TRBV6-5	TRBJ1-5	.	.	TGTGCCAGCAGTTACGGACCTAAATCTCCCCAGCATTTT	CASSYGPKSPQHF
TRBV7-2	TRBJ2-3	TRBD1	many	TGTGCCAGCAGCGGACAGGCCCTCAATACGCAGTATTTT	CASSGQALNTQYF
TRBV7-2	TRBJ2-3	.	few	TGTGCCAGCAGCTTAGTTGTTTTGCGCAGTGGAGATACGCAGTATTTT	CASSLVVLRSGDTQYF
TRBV6-5	TRBJ2-5	.	.	TGTGCCAGCAGTTACCCCGGACAACAGTACTTC	CASSYPGQQYF
TRBV7-6	TRBJ2-7	TRBD1	many	TGTGCCCTTAGGGACAGAGCCTACGAGCAGTACTTC	CALRDRAYEQYF
TRBV4-3	TRBJ1-2	.	.	TGCGCCAGCAGCCAAGATCTAGATAGGGCACGTTCTGGCTACACCTTC	CASSQDLDRARSGYTF
TRBV10-3	TRBJ2-2	.	many	TGTGCCATGAGGGGGGACGCGAACACCGGGGAGCTGTTTTTT	CAMRGDANTGELFF
TRBV20-1	TRBJ2-7	.	many	TGCAGTGCTAGAAAGGGGAGCTCCTACGAGCAGTACTTC	CSARKGSSYEQYF
TRBV29-1	TRBJ1-1	.	few	TGCAGCGCTGGACATCTTCCGGCTGAAGCTTTCTTT	CSAGHLPAEAFF
TRBV27	TRBJ2-1	TRBD2	.	TGTGCCAGCAGTTTAGCGGGAGAAAGGACCTACAATGAGCAGTTCTTC	CASSLAGERTYNEQFF
TRBV30	TRBJ2-1	.	.	TGTGCCTGGAAACAAGACGGCAATGAGCAGTTCTTC	CAWKQDGNEQFF
TRBV28	TRBJ2-7	TRBD2	few	TGTGCCAGCAGTCCACCCGGGGGGTTTAAGGGCGAGCAGTACTTC	CASSPPGGFKGEQYF
TRBV7-2	TRBJ2-3	TRBD2	few	TGTGCCAGCAGCCGGGGGACTAGCGAGGCAGATACGCAGTATTTT	CASSRGTSEADTQYF
TRBV4-3	TRBJ1-2	.	.	TGCGCCAGCAGCCAAGATCCCCCCTCCCCTTCGGGGCCCTATGGCTACACCTTC	CASSQDPPSPSGPYGYTF